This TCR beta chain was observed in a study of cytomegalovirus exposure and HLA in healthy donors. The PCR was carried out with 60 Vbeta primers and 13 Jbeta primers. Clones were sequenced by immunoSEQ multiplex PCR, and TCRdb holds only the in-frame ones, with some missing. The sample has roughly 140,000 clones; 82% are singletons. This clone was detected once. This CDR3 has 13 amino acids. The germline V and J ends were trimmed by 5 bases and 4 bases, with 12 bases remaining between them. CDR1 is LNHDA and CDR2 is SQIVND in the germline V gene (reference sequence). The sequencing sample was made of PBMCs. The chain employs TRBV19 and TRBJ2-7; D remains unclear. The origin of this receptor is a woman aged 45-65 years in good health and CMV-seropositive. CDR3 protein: CASSRSRTYEQYF. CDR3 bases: TGTGCCAGTAGTCGCTCGCGAACGTACGAGCAGTACTTC.